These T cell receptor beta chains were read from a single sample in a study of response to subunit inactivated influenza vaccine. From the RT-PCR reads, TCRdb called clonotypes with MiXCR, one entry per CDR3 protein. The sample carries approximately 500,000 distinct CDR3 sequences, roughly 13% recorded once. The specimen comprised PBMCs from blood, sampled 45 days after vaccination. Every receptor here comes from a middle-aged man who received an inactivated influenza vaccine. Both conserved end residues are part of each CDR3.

cdr3_aa: CAASRGYNEQFF; j_call: TRBJ2-1; v_call: TRBV30
cdr3_aa: CASSQDLSYTGELFF; j_call: TRBJ2-2; v_call: TRBV4-3
cdr3_aa: CASSQTGQLQNSPLHF; j_call: TRBJ1-6; v_call: TRBV14
cdr3_aa: CASSQRGEWSSRDEQFF; j_call: TRBJ2-1; v_call: TRBV7-9
cdr3_aa: CASSQDFAGEAYNEQFF; j_call: TRBJ2-1; v_call: TRBV3-1
cdr3_aa: CASRNRDRGSTEQYF; j_call: TRBJ2-7; v_call: TRBV7-2
cdr3_aa: CASSYKAGASILQETQYF; j_call: TRBJ2-5; v_call: TRBV6-2/TRBV6-3
cdr3_aa: CASSSTETGGNSPLHF; j_call: TRBJ1-6; v_call: TRBV6-5
cdr3_aa: CASSFVGGDEQYF; j_call: TRBJ2-7; v_call: TRBV27
cdr3_aa: CSVHHGQNTEAFF; j_call: TRBJ1-1; v_call: TRBV29-1
cdr3_aa: CATSIGHSTDTQYF; j_call: TRBJ2-3; v_call: TRBV24-1
cdr3_aa: CASSQENQGLGEQFF; j_call: TRBJ2-1; v_call: TRBV3-1
cdr3_aa: CASRNSGGTDTQYF; j_call: TRBJ2-3; v_call: TRBV12-3/TRBV12-4
cdr3_aa: CASSQVIRLPYGYTF; j_call: TRBJ1-2; v_call: TRBV4-1
cdr3_aa: CASSAPQGPDTQYF; j_call: TRBJ2-3; v_call: TRBV9
cdr3_aa: CASSDWGRRRSYEQYF; j_call: TRBJ2-7; v_call: TRBV6-1
cdr3_aa: CASSYRSRASTDTQYF; j_call: TRBJ2-3; v_call: TRBV6-5
cdr3_aa: CSATDGGNQPQHF; j_call: TRBJ1-5; v_call: TRBV20-1
cdr3_aa: CSVASGRGETQYF; j_call: TRBJ2-5; v_call: TRBV29-1
cdr3_aa: CASSNGLAVVNEQFF; j_call: TRBJ2-1; v_call: TRBV12-3/TRBV12-4
cdr3_aa: CASSVEGTYYEQYF; j_call: TRBJ2-7; v_call: TRBV9
cdr3_aa: CASSLGVGNEQYF; j_call: TRBJ2-7; v_call: TRBV7-2
cdr3_aa: CASSWGYRRGEQYF; j_call: TRBJ2-7; v_call: TRBV5-1
cdr3_aa: CSAMRERNRFDEQFF; j_call: TRBJ2-1; v_call: TRBV20-1
cdr3_aa: CASSPFAGGTQYF; j_call: TRBJ2-3; v_call: TRBV12-3/TRBV12-4
cdr3_aa: CAREMTGGHEQYF; j_call: TRBJ2-7; v_call: TRBV7-2
cdr3_aa: CSVGFGGRGYTF; j_call: TRBJ1-2; v_call: TRBV29-1
cdr3_aa: CASSLDELAGSSSYNEQFF; j_call: TRBJ2-1; v_call: TRBV11-2
cdr3_aa: CASSLGAKNGYTF; j_call: TRBJ1-2; v_call: TRBV7-9
cdr3_aa: CASSPGQGNPGANVLTF; j_call: TRBJ2-6; v_call: TRBV12-3/TRBV12-4
cdr3_aa: CSASSGRAGNIQYF; j_call: TRBJ2-4; v_call: TRBV20-1
cdr3_aa: CSAAGQGESYTEQFF; j_call: TRBJ2-1; v_call: TRBV20-1
cdr3_aa: CASSERDDEQFF; j_call: TRBJ2-1; v_call: TRBV2
cdr3_aa: CASSLQRDPSRTQYF; j_call: TRBJ2-3; v_call: TRBV28
cdr3_aa: CASSLTGGRGSSGNTIYF; j_call: TRBJ1-3; v_call: TRBV4-3
cdr3_aa: CASSQVPVSYEQYF; j_call: TRBJ2-7; v_call: TRBV3-1
cdr3_aa: CATSRDTRGLETQYF; j_call: TRBJ2-5; v_call: TRBV15
cdr3_aa: CASSTGGNYEQYF; j_call: TRBJ2-7; v_call: TRBV12-3/TRBV12-4
cdr3_aa: CASSELTKGTQYF; j_call: TRBJ2-5; v_call: TRBV2
cdr3_aa: CASSSASSGGTGELFF; j_call: TRBJ2-2; v_call: TRBV27
cdr3_aa: CASSQEDSGSYEQYF; j_call: TRBJ2-7; v_call: TRBV4-3
cdr3_aa: CASSPLGVPDTQYF; j_call: TRBJ2-3; v_call: TRBV7-9
cdr3_aa: CASSLRTGMNTEAFF; j_call: TRBJ1-1; v_call: TRBV7-2
cdr3_aa: CASSWDRATGANVLTF; j_call: TRBJ2-6; v_call: TRBV7-9
cdr3_aa: CASSQVYAGGNTDTQYF; j_call: TRBJ2-3; v_call: TRBV3-1
cdr3_aa: CTSSLIAVEQFF; j_call: TRBJ2-1; v_call: TRBV5-1
cdr3_aa: CSARSGTGSGEKLFF; j_call: TRBJ1-4; v_call: TRBV20-1
cdr3_aa: CSARDVHGTEAFF; j_call: TRBJ1-1; v_call: TRBV20-1
cdr3_aa: CASSFPTGHGYGYTF; j_call: TRBJ1-2; v_call: TRBV6-2/TRBV6-3
cdr3_aa: CASSTRTSGGHEQYF; j_call: .; v_call: TRBV7-9
cdr3_aa: CASSQDTDQETQYF; j_call: TRBJ2-5; v_call: TRBV4-1